Listed below are T cell receptor beta chains from one sample, sequenced in a study of blood T cell repertoires in COVID-19. Here immunoSEQ multiplex PCR was the method, and the copy in TCRdb shows in-frame clones only, minus some. Here the sample spans approximately 46,000 clones, more than 70% being singletons. The source material was peripheral blood. The source of these receptors is a man in his 60s with acute or convalescent COVID-19. Both conserved end residues are part of each CDR3. A D gene is named only where the DNA matches it firmly. Size tells how often a clone was seen (once, few, many) or the class of an expanded clone, and some rows leave it out.

V gene: TRBV7-3; clone size: NA; CDR3 length: 13; D gene: TRBD2; J gene: TRBJ2-1; CDR3 protein: CASSLLAGWEQFF; CDR3 DNA: TGTGCCAGCAGCTTACTAGCGGGATGGGAGCAGTTCTTC
V gene: TRBV6-5; clone size: NA; CDR3 length: 14; D gene: NA; J gene: TRBJ2-1; CDR3 protein: CASRPPDFYNEQFF; CDR3 DNA: TGTGCCAGCAGGCCCCCAGATTTTTACAATGAGCAGTTCTTC
V gene: TRBV5-1; clone size: NA; CDR3 length: 13; D gene: NA; J gene: TRBJ2-3; CDR3 protein: CASMGSSGDTQYF; CDR3 DNA: TGCGCCAGCATGGGGTCGAGCGGAGATACGCAGTATTTT
V gene: TRBV4-1; clone size: NA; CDR3 length: 16; D gene: TRBD2; J gene: TRBJ2-1; CDR3 protein: CASRLSGTSGYNEQFF; CDR3 DNA: TGCGCCAGCAGACTCTCCGGGACTAGCGGGTACAATGAGCAGTTCTTC
V gene: TRBV7-2; clone size: NA; CDR3 length: 13; D gene: NA; J gene: TRBJ1-1; CDR3 protein: CASSLNRNTEAFF; CDR3 DNA: TGTGCCAGCAGCTTAAACAGGAACACTGAAGCTTTCTTT
V gene: TRBV18; clone size: few; CDR3 length: 14; D gene: TRBD1; J gene: TRBJ1-6; CDR3 protein: CASSGTGSSSPLHF; CDR3 DNA: TGTGCCAGCTCGGGGACAGGGTCAAGTTCACCCCTCCACTTT
V gene: TRBV7-9; clone size: NA; CDR3 length: 15; D gene: TRBD1; J gene: TRBJ1-5; CDR3 protein: CASSATGGWDQPQHF; CDR3 DNA: TGTGCCAGCAGCGCAACAGGGGGGTGGGATCAGCCCCAGCATTTT
V gene: TRBV29-1; clone size: few; CDR3 length: 13; D gene: NA; J gene: TRBJ2-7; CDR3 protein: CSVELAGRESSYF; CDR3 DNA: TGCAGCGTTGAGTTGGCAGGGCGCGAATCATCGTACTTC
V gene: TRBV5-1; clone size: NA; CDR3 length: 16; D gene: TRBD2; J gene: TRBJ2-1; CDR3 protein: CASSKGLAGGYNEQFF; CDR3 DNA: TGCGCCAGCAGCAAGGGACTAGCGGGAGGGTACAATGAGCAGTTCTTC
V gene: TRBV28; clone size: NA; CDR3 length: 14; D gene: NA; J gene: TRBJ1-3; CDR3 protein: CASGSGGAGNTIYF; CDR3 DNA: TGTGCCAGCGGTTCGGGGGGTGCTGGAAACACCATATATTTT
V gene: TRBV5-1; clone size: NA; CDR3 length: 17; D gene: NA; J gene: TRBJ2-7; CDR3 protein: CASSLGSRDRRSYEQYF; CDR3 DNA: TGCGCCAGCAGCTTGGGTTCGAGGGATAGACGGTCCTACGAGCAGTACTTC
V gene: TRBV5-1; clone size: NA; CDR3 length: 11; D gene: NA; J gene: TRBJ2-1; CDR3 protein: CASSPNNEQFF; CDR3 DNA: TGCGCCAGCAGCCCAAACAATGAGCAGTTCTTC
V gene: TRBV28; clone size: few; CDR3 length: 15; D gene: NA; J gene: TRBJ1-1; CDR3 protein: CASSLSTRGNTEAFF; CDR3 DNA: TGTGCCAGCAGTTTGTCTACCCGGGGGAACACTGAAGCTTTCTTT
V gene: TRBV11-2; clone size: NA; CDR3 length: 17; D gene: TRBD2; J gene: TRBJ2-1; CDR3 protein: CASRGIELAVSYNEQFF; CDR3 DNA: TGTGCCAGCAGAGGGATAGAGCTAGCGGTCTCCTACAATGAGCAGTTCTTC
V gene: TRBV6-5; clone size: NA; CDR3 length: 15; D gene: NA; J gene: TRBJ1-1; CDR3 protein: CASSYSSRGNTEAFF; CDR3 DNA: TGTGCCAGCAGTTACTCAAGCAGGGGGAACACTGAAGCTTTCTTT
V gene: TRBV18; clone size: NA; CDR3 length: 14; D gene: NA; J gene: TRBJ2-3; CDR3 protein: CASSPPTLLDTQYF; CDR3 DNA: TGTGCCAGCTCACCCCCGACTCTGCTGGATACGCAGTATTTT
V gene: TRBV4-2; clone size: NA; CDR3 length: 17; D gene: TRBD2; J gene: TRBJ2-2; CDR3 protein: CASSPSWTSGIAGELFF; CDR3 DNA: TGTGCCAGCAGCCCCTCTTGGACTAGCGGGATCGCCGGGGAGCTGTTTTTT
V gene: TRBV27; clone size: NA; CDR3 length: 14; D gene: NA; J gene: TRBJ1-2; CDR3 protein: CASSLRWQGHGYTF; CDR3 DNA: TGTGCCAGCAGTTTAAGATGGCAGGGCCATGGCTACACCTTC
V gene: TRBV7-9; clone size: NA; CDR3 length: 11; D gene: NA; J gene: TRBJ2-7; CDR3 protein: CASSLDREQYF; CDR3 DNA: TGTGCCAGCAGCTTAGATCGCGAGCAGTACTTC
V gene: TRBV18; clone size: once; CDR3 length: 12; D gene: NA; J gene: TRBJ1-5; CDR3 protein: CASSQDYQPQHF; CDR3 DNA: TGTGCCAGCTCGCAGGATTATCAGCCCCAGCATTTT
V gene: TRBV19; clone size: NA; CDR3 length: 16; D gene: TRBD2; J gene: TRBJ2-3; CDR3 protein: CASSIEGGRAGNTQYF; CDR3 DNA: TGTGCCAGTAGTATAGAAGGCGGGAGGGCCGGGAATACGCAGTATTTT
V gene: TRBV5-1; clone size: once; CDR3 length: 14; D gene: NA; J gene: TRBJ2-7; CDR3 protein: CASSADSWDWEQYF; CDR3 DNA: TGCGCCAGCTCGGCGGATAGTTGGGACTGGGAGCAGTACTTC
V gene: TRBV19; clone size: NA; CDR3 length: 14; D gene: NA; J gene: TRBJ1-5; CDR3 protein: CASSIRTAYQPQHF; CDR3 DNA: TGTGCCAGTAGTATCAGGACAGCCTATCAGCCCCAGCATTTT
V gene: TRBV5-4; clone size: NA; CDR3 length: 15; D gene: TRBD2; J gene: TRBJ2-1; CDR3 protein: CASSSGLAGYNEQFF; CDR3 DNA: TGTGCCAGCAGCTCGGGACTAGCGGGATACAATGAGCAGTTCTTC
V gene: TRBV29-1; clone size: NA; CDR3 length: 16; D gene: TRBD2; J gene: TRBJ2-1; CDR3 protein: CSEGLAGLRSYNEQFF; CDR3 DNA: TGCAGCGAGGGCCTAGCGGGACTCCGCTCCTACAATGAGCAGTTCTTC
V gene: TRBV4-2; clone size: NA; CDR3 length: 15; D gene: TRBD2; J gene: TRBJ2-1; CDR3 protein: CASRPSGRAYNEQFF; CDR3 DNA: TGTGCCAGCAGACCGAGCGGGAGGGCCTACAATGAGCAGTTCTTC
V gene: TRBV27; clone size: NA; CDR3 length: 15; D gene: TRBD2; J gene: TRBJ2-7; CDR3 protein: CASSAFSGRAPEQYF; CDR3 DNA: TGTGCCAGCAGTGCTTTTAGCGGGAGGGCCCCCGAGCAGTACTTC
V gene: TRBV30; clone size: few; CDR3 length: 13; D gene: NA; J gene: TRBJ2-5; CDR3 protein: CAWTGSDQETQYF; CDR3 DNA: TGTGCCTGGACGGGGTCAGACCAAGAGACCCAGTACTTC
V gene: TRBV28; clone size: NA; CDR3 length: 11; D gene: NA; J gene: TRBJ2-7; CDR3 protein: CASSQMNEQYF; CDR3 DNA: TGTGCCAGCAGTCAGATGAACGAGCAGTACTTC
V gene: TRBV15; clone size: NA; CDR3 length: 20; D gene: NA; J gene: TRBJ2-1; CDR3 protein: CATSRGGSYSSGSSYNEQFF; CDR3 DNA: TGTGCCACCAGCAGGGGGGGCTCCTATTCTAGCGGCAGCTCCTACAATGAGCAGTTCTTC
V gene: TRBV28; clone size: few; CDR3 length: 15; D gene: NA; J gene: TRBJ1-5; CDR3 protein: CASSLLKFSNQPQHF; CDR3 DNA: TGTGCCAGCAGTTTACTAAAGTTCAGCAATCAGCCCCAGCATTTT
V gene: TRBV28; clone size: once; CDR3 length: 12; D gene: NA; J gene: TRBJ2-7; CDR3 protein: CATGTTIYEQYF; CDR3 DNA: TGTGCCACCGGGACAACTATCTACGAGCAGTACTTC
V gene: TRBV11-2; clone size: NA; CDR3 length: 13; D gene: NA; J gene: TRBJ2-7; CDR3 protein: CASSPDRDYEQYF; CDR3 DNA: TGTGCCAGCAGCCCCGACAGAGACTACGAGCAGTACTTC
V gene: TRBV10-3; clone size: NA; CDR3 length: 15; D gene: TRBD2; J gene: TRBJ2-3; CDR3 protein: CAISLAGESTDTQYF; CDR3 DNA: TGTGCCATCAGTCTAGCGGGAGAAAGCACAGATACGCAGTATTTT
V gene: TRBV5-1; clone size: NA; CDR3 length: 16; D gene: TRBD1; J gene: TRBJ2-2; CDR3 protein: CASSERTGVVSGELFF; CDR3 DNA: TGCGCCAGCAGCGAGCGGACAGGTGTTGTGTCCGGGGAGCTGTTTTTT
V gene: TRBV10-1; clone size: NA; CDR3 length: 13; D gene: TRBD1; J gene: TRBJ2-5; CDR3 protein: CASTGGFGETQYF; CDR3 DNA: TGCGCCAGCACAGGGGGCTTTGGTGAGACCCAGTACTTC
V gene: TRBV7-3; clone size: NA; CDR3 length: 16; D gene: NA; J gene: TRBJ2-2; CDR3 protein: CASSPNRGMNTGELFF; CDR3 DNA: TGTGCCAGCAGCCCTAACCGGGGAATGAACACCGGGGAGCTGTTTTTT
V gene: TRBV9; clone size: NA; CDR3 length: 14; D gene: NA; J gene: TRBJ1-2; CDR3 protein: CASSVRTANYGYTF; CDR3 DNA: TGTGCCAGCAGCGTTAGGACAGCTAACTATGGCTACACCTTC
V gene: TRBV30; clone size: NA; CDR3 length: 15; D gene: NA; J gene: TRBJ1-2; CDR3 protein: CAWTTSLLGSYGYTF; CDR3 DNA: TGTGCCTGGACGACCTCGCTACTTGGGAGCTATGGCTACACCTTC
V gene: TRBV3-1/TRBV3-2; clone size: few; CDR3 length: 15; D gene: NA; J gene: TRBJ2-7; CDR3 protein: CASSQERASSYEQYF; CDR3 DNA: TGTGCCAGCAGCCAAGAGAGGGCCAGCTCCTACGAGCAGTACTTC